Listed below are T cell receptor beta chains from one sample, sequenced in a study of control samples from healthy donors and cancer patients. Measured with immunoSEQ multiplex PCR; TCRdb has only the in-frame clones, and not every one. The data hold about 90,000 clones, with 75% to 95% observed a single time. The sequenced material came from blood. The receptors were sampled from a woman younger than 35 in good health. Both conserved end residues are part of each CDR3. The D gene is left open where the match is weak. The listing skips clone size in some rows; elsewhere it reads once, few, many or a size class.

CDR3aa: CASSRGGYGQETQYF
CDR3nt: TGTGCCAGCAGTCGGGGCGGTTACGGCCAAGAGACCCAGTACTTC
d_gene: -
j_gene: TRBJ2-5
abundance: -
v_gene: TRBV9

CDR3aa: CASSIQGQGAGGQPQHF
CDR3nt: TGTGCCAGTAGTATCCAGGGACAGGGGGCAGGGGGTCAGCCCCAGCATTTT
d_gene: TRBD1
j_gene: TRBJ1-5
abundance: -
v_gene: TRBV19

CDR3aa: CASSFTGTDTQYF
CDR3nt: TGTGCCAGCAGCTTTACCGGCACAGATACGCAGTATTTT
d_gene: -
j_gene: TRBJ2-3
abundance: -
v_gene: TRBV7-3

CDR3aa: CASRPGTGSSYNSPLHF
CDR3nt: TGTGCCAGCAGACCTGGGACAGGGAGCTCCTATAATTCACCCCTCCACTTT
d_gene: TRBD1
j_gene: TRBJ1-6
abundance: -
v_gene: TRBV27

CDR3aa: CASSERSGGADEQFF
CDR3nt: TGTGCCAGCAGTGAAAGAAGCGGGGGGGCCGATGAGCAGTTCTTC
d_gene: TRBD2
j_gene: TRBJ2-1
abundance: once
v_gene: TRBV6-4

CDR3aa: CASSSWGEVVTYTEAFF
CDR3nt: TGTGCCAGCAGCTCATGGGGGGAGGTAGTAACGTACACTGAAGCTTTCTTT
d_gene: -
j_gene: TRBJ1-1
abundance: few
v_gene: TRBV7-9

CDR3aa: CASSMDRGVWGYTF
CDR3nt: TGTGCCAGCAGTATGGACAGGGGGGTTTGGGGCTACACCTTC
d_gene: TRBD1
j_gene: TRBJ1-2
abundance: -
v_gene: TRBV6-5

CDR3aa: CASSFGLTEDGYTF
CDR3nt: TGTGCCAGCAGCTTCGGACTGACTGAGGATGGCTACACCTTC
d_gene: -
j_gene: TRBJ1-2
abundance: -
v_gene: TRBV5-4

CDR3aa: CARSPDRGLYGEQFF
CDR3nt: TGTGCCAGAAGTCCGGACAGGGGGTTATACGGTGAGCAGTTCTTC
d_gene: TRBD1
j_gene: TRBJ2-1
abundance: -
v_gene: TRBV5-3

CDR3aa: CASRGGTDREGYTF
CDR3nt: TGTGCCAGCAGGGGGGGGACGGACCGAGAAGGCTACACCTTC
d_gene: -
j_gene: TRBJ1-2
abundance: -
v_gene: TRBV6-6

CDR3aa: CASSLSGGPYEQYF
CDR3nt: TGTGCCAGCAGCTTAAGCGGGGGGCCCTACGAGCAGTACTTC
d_gene: TRBD2
j_gene: TRBJ2-7
abundance: -
v_gene: TRBV7-3

CDR3aa: CASSLRLGAGDQPQHF
CDR3nt: TGTGCCAGCAGCTTACGTCTAGGGGCAGGGGATCAGCCCCAGCATTTT
d_gene: -
j_gene: TRBJ1-5
abundance: -
v_gene: TRBV5-8

CDR3aa: CASSKSPWDRNTDTQYF
CDR3nt: TGTGCCAGCAGCAAAAGCCCTTGGGACAGAAACACAGATACGCAGTATTTT
d_gene: TRBD1
j_gene: TRBJ2-3
abundance: -
v_gene: TRBV7-2

CDR3aa: CASSQSQGRRTDTQYF
CDR3nt: TGTGCCAGCAGTCAATCTCAGGGGCGTCGCACAGATACGCAGTATTTT
d_gene: -
j_gene: TRBJ2-3
abundance: -
v_gene: TRBV7-9

CDR3aa: CASSYDNTGELFF
CDR3nt: TGTGCCAGCAGTTACGATAACACCGGGGAGCTGTTTTTT
d_gene: -
j_gene: TRBJ2-2
abundance: -
v_gene: TRBV6-5

CDR3aa: CASSSGNSGHTDTQYF
CDR3nt: TGTGCCAGCAGCTCAGGAAATAGCGGTCACACAGATACGCAGTATTTT
d_gene: -
j_gene: TRBJ2-3
abundance: -
v_gene: TRBV7-2

CDR3aa: CASGRDRDNEQFF
CDR3nt: TGTGCCAGCGGCCGGGACAGGGACAATGAGCAGTTCTTC
d_gene: TRBD1
j_gene: TRBJ2-1
abundance: -
v_gene: TRBV6-5

CDR3aa: CASSEAPFAGPTPYGYTF
CDR3nt: TGTGCCAGCAGTGAAGCGCCTTTTGCGGGGCCTACCCCCTATGGCTACACCTTC
d_gene: -
j_gene: TRBJ1-2
abundance: -
v_gene: TRBV6-1

CDR3aa: CASSKGRREETQYF
CDR3nt: TGTGCCAGCAGCAAAGGCCGCAGGGAAGAGACCCAGTACTTC
d_gene: -
j_gene: TRBJ2-5
abundance: -
v_gene: TRBV21-1

CDR3aa: CASSDPGTMNTEAFF
CDR3nt: TGTGCCAGCAGCGATCCAGGGACTATGAACACTGAAGCTTTCTTT
d_gene: -
j_gene: TRBJ1-1
abundance: -
v_gene: TRBV5-4

CDR3aa: CASSEEDTGELFF
CDR3nt: TGTGCCAGCAGTGAAGAGGACACCGGGGAGCTGTTTTTT
d_gene: -
j_gene: TRBJ2-2
abundance: once
v_gene: TRBV2